The TCR beta chain described here comes from a study of human T cells and chemical hapten exposure. The germline V gene encodes CDR1 LGHNA and CDR2 YSLEER. V gave up 0 bases and J gave up 5 bases, with 13 bases separating them. CDR3 length: 16 residues. Study-level points and caveats: No change in TCRs above 1 in 1000 frequency was produced by DPC sensitization.

The library labeled individual cDNA molecules by adding unique molecular identifiers to them. TCRdb re-derived calls from the RACE reads in MiXCR, one entry per CDR3 protein. The repertoire holds 380,000 or so distinct CDR3 sequences, with roughly 6% as singletons. As for this clonotype: The target antigen is unknown.

Time point defined: pre-sensitization, week 0. Treatment specified: therapeutic diphenylcyclopropenone sensitization with weekly scalp DPC. Blood collection took place prior to placing each patch test. The TCR sequence derives from a woman in her late teens or twenties with alopecia areata. Some clones in this sample may be carry-over from other donors' samples. The J gene is TRBJ2-2, the V gene TRBV4-3, with D possibly being TRBD2 (6 bases). Sequenced material: whole blood, taken in connection with sensitization to the hapten diphenylcyclopropenone (DPC). The CDR3 nucleotides are TGCGCCAGCAGCCAAGAGCCTCTAGCGAGGACCGGGGAGCTGTTTTTT. It specifies CASSQEPLARTGELFF.